This TCR beta chain was captured by sequencing in a study of cytomegalovirus exposure and HLA in healthy donors. Findings and limits, study-wide: TCR beta sequences reportedly predicted the HLA-A and HLA-B alleles of most subjects accurately. The study put 150 or so TCR beta chains on its list as cytomegalovirus-associated. TCR beta V- and J-gene trimming was later associated with a missense DCLRE1C variant.

V was clipped by 6 bases and J by 0 bases, with 18 bases between them. This CDR3 contains 17 residues. Germline values: CDR1 SNHLY, CDR2 FYNNEI. PCR involved 60 Vbeta and 13 Jbeta primers. Original handling: Among the unique TCR beta chains that a later analysis counted, about 81 million in all, 10 million to 13 million were shared. Some clones are missing from TCRdb's copy, which holds only in-frame ones; the method was immunoSEQ multiplex PCR. D and trimming come from the DNA, and the V and J calls and clone size come from that table. The sample lists 100,000 to 150,000 clones, 80% to 90% occurring once. This clone has more than one count but fewer than ten. Its antigen is not identified.

The sequenced material came from PBMCs. This chain links TRBV2 with TRBJ2-4; tentative D call: TRBD1 (5 bases). This TCR derives from a woman aged 30 to 39 in good health and CMV-seronegative. Written as DNA, the CDR3 is TGTGCCAGCAGAGAACTTACCCAGGGTGAAGCCAAAAACATTCAGTACTTC. It yields the protein CASRELTQGEAKNIQYF.